This T cell receptor beta chain is from a study of T cells of healthy individuals. Using its own MiXCR run on the 5' RACE reads, TCRdb lists one record per CDR3 protein. The table lists 60,000 to 80,000 distinct CDR3 sequences, 15% to 20% of them singletons, with around 4.5% in the top ten. There are many counts of this clonotype. The V gene's germline CDR1 is SQVTM and CDR2 ANQGSEA. V was clipped by 6 bases and J by 7 bases; unmatched bases: 6. The CDR3 covers 13 residues. This rearrangement joins TRBV29-1 to TRBJ2-1; 10 bases match TRBD2. This receptor was obtained from a human donor in good health. CDR3 in DNA: TGCAGCGTCCCTAGCGGGAGTCGGAATGAGCAGTTCTTC. Translating it yields CSVPSGSRNEQFF.